Sequencing of this TCR beta chain was carried out in a study of blood T cell repertoires in COVID-19. Turning to the study itself: Samples came from the United States, Italy and Spain, spanning acute and convalescent COVID-19.

Seattle-derived patients entered the study during active infection and were followed longitudinally. The CDR3 contains 18 residues. V gave up 5 bases and J gave up 2 bases; unmatched junction bases: 19. Germline CDR1 and CDR2: GTSNPN and SVGIG (reference sequence). In the authors' methods: Amplification of reference gene primers provided the estimated nucleated cell counts. TCRdb's table, derived via immunoSEQ multiplex PCR, lists solely in-frame clones and lacks some. That table supplies the V and J calls and clone size; D and trimming were determined from the DNA. The profile shows roughly 280,000 clones, more than 70% of them singletons.

The receptor's source is a woman aged 25 to 39 with COVID-19, enrolled during active disease. The rearrangement uses TRBV30 and TRBJ2-7; 9 positions match TRBD2. The sequenced sample was peripheral blood. The DNA for the CDR3 is TGTGCCTGGGCCCCTAGCGGGGCAATTATCATACCGACCTACGAGCAGTACTTC. Amino acids: CAWAPSGAIIIPTYEQYF.